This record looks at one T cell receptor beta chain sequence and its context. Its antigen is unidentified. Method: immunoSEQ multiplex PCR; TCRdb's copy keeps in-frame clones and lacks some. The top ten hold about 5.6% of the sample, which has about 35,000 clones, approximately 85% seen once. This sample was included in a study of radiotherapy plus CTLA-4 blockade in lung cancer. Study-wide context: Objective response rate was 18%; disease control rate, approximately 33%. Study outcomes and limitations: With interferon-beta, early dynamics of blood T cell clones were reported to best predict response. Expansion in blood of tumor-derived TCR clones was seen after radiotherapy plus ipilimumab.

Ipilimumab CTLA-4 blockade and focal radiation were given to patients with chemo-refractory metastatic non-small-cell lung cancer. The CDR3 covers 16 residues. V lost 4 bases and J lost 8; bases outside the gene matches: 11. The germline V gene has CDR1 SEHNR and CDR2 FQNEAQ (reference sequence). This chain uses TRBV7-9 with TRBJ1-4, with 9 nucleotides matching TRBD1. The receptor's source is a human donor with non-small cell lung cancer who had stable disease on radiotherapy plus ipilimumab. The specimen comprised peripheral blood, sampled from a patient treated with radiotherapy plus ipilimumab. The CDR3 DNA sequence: TGTGCCAGCAGCTCGAGCCCACAGGGGGCCTCCGAAAAACTGTTTTTT. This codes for CASSSSPQGASEKLFF.